One and the same sample provided the 25 T cell receptor beta chains below, sequenced in a study of blood T cell repertoires in COVID-19. The table came from immunoSEQ multiplex PCR; TCRdb's copy has only in-frame clones and leaves some out. The data show fewer than 350,000 clones, over 75% seen once. Material: peripheral blood. The receptors were sampled from a woman aged 25-40 years with COVID-19, enrolled during active disease.

The rearrangement links TRBV2 to TRBJ1-4; D uncertain. Germline V gives CDR1 SNHLY, CDR2 FYNNEI. The ends were cut back, 7 bases at V and 3 bases at J, with 12 bases in the middle. CDR3 length: 14 residues. This chain's CDR3 is CASNPSRANEKLFF. Here the CDR3 DNA reads TGTGCCAGCAACCCCTCCCGGGCTAATGAAAAACTGTTTTTT.

The V call is TRBV27, the J call TRBJ1-2, with a possible D match to TRBD1 (6 bases). The CDR3 length is 14 residues. Trimming took off 5 bases at V and 4 bases at J, with 14 bases between the two ends. The germline CDR1 and CDR2 sequences are MNHEY and SMNVEV (reference sequence). The CDR3: CASSPQGIGYGYTF. CDR3 bases: TGTGCCAGCAGTCCTCAGGGGATCGGCTATGGCTACACCTTC.

This chain joins TRBV30 and TRBJ1-1, with TRBD1 matching over 8 bases. The V and J ends lost 3 bases and 10 bases, in that order; junction bases with no gene match: 7. The CDR3 totals 12 residues. The V gene's germline CDR1 is GTSNPN and CDR2 SVGIG (reference sequence). The CDR3 is CAWSLQGDRAFF. CDR3 nucleotide sequence: TGTGCCTGGAGCCTACAGGGGGACCGAGCTTTCTTT.

This chain connects TRBV5-5 to TRBJ2-3; TRBD2 agrees at 11 bases. V lost 0 bases, J lost 7 bases, and 7 bases stayed unmatched. The V gene's germline CDR1 is SGHKS and CDR2 YYEKEE (reference sequence). The CDR3 has 16 residues. CDR3 amino acids: CASSLEASGRLNTQYF. The CDR3 DNA follows: TGTGCCAGCAGCTTGGAGGCTAGCGGGAGGTTAAATACGCAGTATTTT.

On this clone itself: One end of the junction is discordant with germline, which a read error may explain. The V call is TRBV5-1, the J call TRBJ2-2, with D tentatively TRBD2 (6 bases). The CDR3 contains 15 residues. The germline CDR1 and CDR2 sequences are SGHRS and YFSETQ. CDR3 region: CASSLEPSVTGELFF. Here the CDR3 DNA reads TGCGCCAGCAGTTTGGAGCCTAGCGTAACCGGGGAGCTGTTTTTT. Full variable domain (missing parts from reference TRBV5-1 and TRBJ2-2): KAGVTQTPRYLIKTRGQQVTLSCSPISGHRSVSWYQQTPGQGLQFLFEYFSETQRNKGNFPGRFSGRQFSNSRSEMNVSTLELGDSALYLCASSLEPSVTGELFFGEGSRLTVL.

V usage is TRBV2 and J usage is TRBJ1-6; TRBD1 might be the D (6 bases). V lost 4 bases and J 8 bases, leaving 9 bases between the germline ends. The CDR3 consists of 13 residues. Germline V CDR1 and CDR2: SNHLY, FYNNEI. For the CDR3, the DNA is TGTGCCAGCAGTGTAAACAGGGATTCACCCCTCCACTTT. It encodes CASSVNRDSPLHF.

On this clone itself: Other nucleotide sequences in the sample specify the same CDR3. The chain is built from TRBV7-9 and TRBJ1-5; D is perhaps TRBD1 (5 bases). Deletions cut 4 bases from V and 2 bases from J, with 6 bases between. The CDR3 totals 13 residues. Germline assignment: CDR1 SEHNR and CDR2 FQNEAQ (reference sequence). DNA for the CDR3: TGTGCCAGCAGCTCGACAGGCAATCAGCCCCAGCATTTT. Translating gives CASSSTGNQPQHF.

V usage is TRBV7-9 and J usage is TRBJ2-1; 12 bases are a match to TRBD2. This CDR3 has 17 amino acids. CDR1 and CDR2 from the germline V gene are SEHNR and FQNEAQ (reference sequence). V trimming: 5 bases; J trimming: 4 bases; junction bases outside the gene matches: 9. The CDR3 sequence: CASSPLGLAGPYNEQFF. The CDR3 coding sequence is TGTGCCAGCAGCCCCCTAGGACTAGCGGGACCGTACAATGAGCAGTTCTTC.

The V gene is TRBV5-5, the J gene TRBJ1-5; 9 positions agree with TRBD1. Germline V lookup: CDR1 SGHKS, CDR2 YYEKEE (reference sequence). The CDR3 contains 15 residues. V shed 1 base, J shed 5 bases, and the junction held 4 bases outside the gene matches. For the CDR3, the DNA is TGTGCCAGCAGCTTGAGGGGACAGGGATATCAGCCCCAGCATTTT. Translation gives CASSLRGQGYQPQHF.

The rearrangement joins TRBV10-3 to TRBJ2-5, with a possible D match to TRBD2 (6 bases). Germline-derived CDR1 and CDR2 are ENHRY and SYGVKD. CDR3 length equals 13 residues. V lost 2 bases, J lost 5 bases, and 9 bases lay in between. In DNA, the CDR3 is TGTGCCATCAGTGAGGGGAGCGGGGAGACCCAGTACTTC. Translated: CAISEGSGETQYF.

The chain recombines TRBV6-5 with TRBJ1-6; TRBD1 aligns across 7 bases. V shed 8 bases and J 0 bases; nucleotides not matched to a gene: 4. Germline CDR1 reads MNHEY; CDR2 reads SVGAGI. The CDR3 is 15 amino acids. The CDR3 region has the DNA TGTGCCAGCCGGGACAGTAGCTCCTATAATTCACCCCTCCACTTT. As protein: CASRDSSSYNSPLHF.

The J gene is TRBJ1-1, the V gene TRBV6-1; D is undetermined. The V gene's germline CDR1 is MNHNS and CDR2 SASEGT. Trimming took off 3 bases at V and 7 bases at J, with 9 bases between the two ends. The CDR3 sequence is 12 residues long. CDR3 protein: CASSDRGLEAFF. CDR3 DNA: TGTGCCAGCAGTGATCGAGGGCTTGAAGCTTTCTTT.

The genes are TRBV7-8 and TRBJ1-1; D is undetermined. Germline V gives CDR1 SGHVS, CDR2 FQNEAQ. V lost 2 bases and J 1 base, leaving 5 bases between the germline ends. This CDR3 spans 13 amino acids. DNA for the CDR3: TGTGCCAGCAGCTTACGAGGGAACACTGAAGCTTTCTTT. It encodes CASSLRGNTEAFF.

The table lists this clone with a count of one. This rearrangement joins TRBV2 to TRBJ1-2, with a weak D call TRBD1 (5 bases). The CDR3 has 15 residues. The V and J ends lost 0 bases and 2 bases respectively, with 10 bases between them. Germline CDR1 is SNHLY and CDR2 is FYNNEI. The CDR3 coding sequence is TGTGCCAGCAGTGAAGCGCAGGAGGGGAACTATGGCTACACCTTC. Translated, it gives CASSEAQEGNYGYTF.

The chain is built from TRBV4-3 and TRBJ1-2, with 12 bases matching TRBD1. The CDR3 is 15 residues long. Germline CDR1 reads LGHNA; CDR2 reads YSLEER. J gave up 8 bases and V 2 bases, and 6 bases lay outside the gene matches. The CDR3 is CASSQIAGTGGGYTF. Written as DNA, the CDR3 is TGCGCCAGCAGCCAAATAGCCGGGACAGGGGGCGGCTACACCTTC.

J is TRBJ2-3 and V is TRBV28; 10 nucleotides agree with TRBD1. Germline CDR1 MDHEN, CDR2 SYDVKM. CDR3 size: 18 residues. The V gene end was trimmed by 4 bases and the J gene end by 2 bases; junction bases not matched to a gene: 12. CDR3 region: CASSSGQGVLKFTDTQYF. CDR3 bases: TGTGCCAGCAGTTCCGGACAGGGGGTCCTCAAGTTCACAGATACGCAGTATTTT. Together with reference TRBV28 and TRBJ2-3, the CDR3 gives the full variable domain: DVKVTQSSRYLVKRTGEKVFLECVQDMDHENMFWYRQDPGLGLRLIYFSYDVKMKEKGDIPEGYSVSREKKERFSLILESASTNQTSMYLCASSSGQGVLKFTDTQYFGPGTRLTVL.

V usage is TRBV23-1 and J usage is TRBJ2-7; TRBD1 might be the D (5 bases). TRBV23-1 is treated as an ORF (open reading frame) with a function not yet certain. V lost 2 bases to trimming and J lost 2 bases, with 10 bases between them. CDR3 length: 14 residues. The CDR3 DNA sequence: TGCGCCAGCAGTCAAGAGAAGGGGACCTACGAGCAGTACTTC. Protein sequence: CASSQEKGTYEQYF.

The chain recombines TRBV11-2 with TRBJ1-4; D is unresolved. This CDR3 has 13 amino acids. Looked up from germline, CDR1 is SGHAT and CDR2 is FQNNGV. Trimming pared 6 bases from V and 5 bases from J, leaving 10 bases between. The CDR3 sequence: CASSKGVNEKLFF. The CDR3 nucleotides are TGTGCCAGCAGTAAGGGAGTCAATGAAAAACTGTTTTTT.

The J gene is TRBJ1-1, the V gene TRBV15; 7 nucleotides agree with TRBD1. CDR1 LNHNV and CDR2 YYDKDF come from the germline V gene (reference sequence). This CDR3 has 15 amino acids. With V trimmed by 1 base and J by 4 bases, 6 bases remained unmatched. Here the CDR3 DNA reads TGTGCCACCAGCAGAGCCCGACAGGGAATCACTGAAGCTTTCTTT. Protein sequence: CATSRARQGITEAFF.

This chain connects TRBV6-5 to TRBJ1-5; TRBD1 aligns across 7 bases. In germline, CDR1 is MNHEY, CDR2 SVGAGI. The CDR3 covers 13 residues. V lost 5 bases and J lost 7; bases outside the gene matches: 5. CDR3 in DNA: TGTGCCAGCAGTAGGGACAGCGCCCAGCCCCAGCATTTT. Its protein is CASSRDSAQPQHF.

This chain joins TRBV9 and TRBJ2-2; possibly TRBD2 for D (6 bases). The V gene lost 0 bases and the J gene lost 1 base, with 10 bases spanning the gap. The germline gives CDR1 SGDLS, CDR2 YYNGEE. This CDR3 contains 16 residues. The CDR3 DNA is TGTGCCAGCAGCGTAGGGGCGGGATTGAACACCGGGGAGCTGTTTTTT. As protein: CASSVGAGLNTGELFF.

The V and J genes are TRBV11-3 and TRBJ2-1; TRBD2 agrees at 7 bases. Germline CDR1 reads SGHNT; CDR2 reads YENEEA. Trimming took 1 base from V and 6 from J; bases not matched to a gene: 9. This CDR3 is built from 16 residues. CDR3 coding DNA: TGTGCCAGCAGCTTAGCGGGAGGACGGTTGGGCAATGAGCAGTTCTTC. Translated, it gives CASSLAGGRLGNEQFF.

The CDR3 nucleotides read TGTGCCAGCAACAAAGGGGGTGTGGGCGCGAGGACTGAAGCTTTCTTT. Translated, it gives CASNKGGVGARTEAFF. The chain carries TRBV11-2 and TRBJ1-1, with a possible D match to TRBD1 (6 bases). V lost 7 bases and J lost 5, with 23 bases in between. Germline loops: CDR1 SGHAT, CDR2 FQNNGV. The length of the CDR3 is 16 residues.

The genes are TRBV6-2 or TRBV6-3 and TRBJ2-5; D not resolved. With 1 base removed from V and 5 bases from J, the gap between germline ends came to 11 bases. The CDR3 covers 14 residues. Germline values: CDR1 MNHEY, CDR2 SVGEGT. The CDR3 loop is CASSYLAGRETQYF. Here the CDR3 DNA reads TGTGCCAGCAGTTACTTGGCAGGCCGGGAGACCCAGTACTTC.

V is TRBV6-6 and J is TRBJ2-3; D is perhaps TRBD1 (6 bases). Trimming took 2 bases from V and 3 from J, leaving 6 bases between them. Germline V gene data show CDR1 as MNHNY and CDR2 as SVGAGI (reference sequence). The CDR3 is 13 amino acids. CDR3 sequence: CASSYQGTDTQYF. The DNA for the CDR3 is TGTGCCAGCAGTTACCAGGGGACAGATACGCAGTATTTT.